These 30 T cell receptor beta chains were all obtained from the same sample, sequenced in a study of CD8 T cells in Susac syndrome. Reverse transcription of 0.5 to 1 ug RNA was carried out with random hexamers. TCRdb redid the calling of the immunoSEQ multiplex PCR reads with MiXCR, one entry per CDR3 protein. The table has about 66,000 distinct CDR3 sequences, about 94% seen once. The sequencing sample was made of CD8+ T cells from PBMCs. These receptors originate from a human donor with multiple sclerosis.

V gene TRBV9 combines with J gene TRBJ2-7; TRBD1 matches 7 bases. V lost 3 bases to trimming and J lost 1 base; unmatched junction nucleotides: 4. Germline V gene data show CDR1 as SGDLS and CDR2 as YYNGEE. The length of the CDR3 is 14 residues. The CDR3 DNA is TGTGCCAGCAGCGCCGGACAGGCGTCCTACGAGCAGTACTTC. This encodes CASSAGQASYEQYF.

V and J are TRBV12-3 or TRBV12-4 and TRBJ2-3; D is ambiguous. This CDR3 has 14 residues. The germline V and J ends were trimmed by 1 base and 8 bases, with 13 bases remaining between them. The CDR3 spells CASSLGGTFGTQYF. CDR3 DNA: TGTGCCAGCAGTTTAGGGGGAACCTTTGGTACGCAGTATTTT.

CDR3 bases: TGTGCCAGCAGCTTATTCGGGGACAGGGCCTCCAATGAGCAGTTCTTC. Its translation: CASSLFGDRASNEQFF. The chain couples TRBV7-9 to TRBJ2-1; TRBD1 aligns across 9 bases. Per germline, CDR1 SEHNR and CDR2 FQNEAQ (reference sequence). The CDR3 runs 16 residues. The V segment lost 2 bases and the J segment 6 bases; nucleotides outside the gene matches: 8.

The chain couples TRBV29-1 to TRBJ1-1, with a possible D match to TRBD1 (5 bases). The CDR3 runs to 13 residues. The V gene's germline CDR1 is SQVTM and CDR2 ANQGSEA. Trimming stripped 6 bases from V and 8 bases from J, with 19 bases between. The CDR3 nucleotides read TGCAGCGTCAATTATCCGTCGGGGCAAGAAGCTTTCTTT. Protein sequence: CSVNYPSGQEAFF.

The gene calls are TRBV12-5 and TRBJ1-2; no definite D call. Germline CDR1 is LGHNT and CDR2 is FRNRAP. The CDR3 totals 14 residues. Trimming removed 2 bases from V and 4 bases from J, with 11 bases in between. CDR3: CASGLLGVSYGYTF. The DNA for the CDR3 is TGTGCTAGTGGTTTGCTCGGGGTGAGCTATGGCTACACCTTC. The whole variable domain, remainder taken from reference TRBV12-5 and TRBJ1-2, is DARVTQTPRHKVTEMGQEVTMRCQPILGHNTVFWYRQTMMQGLELLAYFRNRAPLDDSGMPKDRFSAEMPDATLATLKIQPSEPRDSAVYFCASGLLGVSYGYTFGSGTRLTVV.

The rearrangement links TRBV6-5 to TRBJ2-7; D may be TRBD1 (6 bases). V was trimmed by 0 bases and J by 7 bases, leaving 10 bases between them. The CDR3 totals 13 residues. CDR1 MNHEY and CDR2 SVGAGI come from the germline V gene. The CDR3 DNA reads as TGTGCCAGCAGTTACTCTCCTAGGGGGGAGCAGTACTTC. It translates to CASSYSPRGEQYF.

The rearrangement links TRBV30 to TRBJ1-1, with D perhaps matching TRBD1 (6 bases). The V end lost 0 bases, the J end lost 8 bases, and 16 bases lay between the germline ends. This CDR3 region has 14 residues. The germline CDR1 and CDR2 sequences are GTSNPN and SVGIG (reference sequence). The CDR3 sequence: CAWSVSNLGQEAFF. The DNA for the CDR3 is TGTGCCTGGAGTGTTTCTAATCTTGGACAGGAAGCTTTCTTT.

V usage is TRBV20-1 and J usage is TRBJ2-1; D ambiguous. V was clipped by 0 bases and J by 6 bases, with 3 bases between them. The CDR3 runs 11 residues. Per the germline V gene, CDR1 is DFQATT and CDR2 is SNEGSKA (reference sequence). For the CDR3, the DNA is TGCAGTGCTAGAGAGGTCAATGAGCAGTTCTTC. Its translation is CSAREVNEQFF.

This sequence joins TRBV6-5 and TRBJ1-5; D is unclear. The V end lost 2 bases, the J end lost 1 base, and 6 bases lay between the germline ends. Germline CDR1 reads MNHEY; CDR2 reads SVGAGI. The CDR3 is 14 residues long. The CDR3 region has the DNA TGTGCCAGCAGTTACCATGGGAGCAATCAGCCCCAGCATTTT. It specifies CASSYHGSNQPQHF.

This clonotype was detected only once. CDR3 nucleotides: TGTGCCACCAGCAGAGATTTCGGGAGTATGGATGAGCAGTTCTTC. Its protein product is CATSRDFGSMDEQFF. The chain joins TRBV15 to TRBJ2-1; the D gene is possibly TRBD2 (6 bases). The germline V and J ends were trimmed by 0 bases and 8 bases, with 14 bases remaining between them. The V gene's germline CDR1 is LNHNV and CDR2 YYDKDF (reference sequence). This CDR3 is built from 15 residues. The whole variable domain, filled in from reference TRBV15 and TRBJ2-1, reads DAMVIQNPRYQVTQFGKPVTLSCSQTLNHNVMYWYQQKSSQAPKLLFHYYDKDFNNEADTPDNFQSRRPNTSFCFLDIRSPGLGDTAMYLCATSRDFGSMDEQFFGPGTRLTVL.

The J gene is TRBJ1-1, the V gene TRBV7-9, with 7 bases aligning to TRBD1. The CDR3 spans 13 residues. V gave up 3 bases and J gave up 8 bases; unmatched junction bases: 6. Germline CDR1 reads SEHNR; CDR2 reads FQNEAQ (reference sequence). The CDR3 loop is CASSFSGTVEAFF. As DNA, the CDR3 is TGTGCCAGCAGCTTTTCCGGGACAGTGGAAGCTTTCTTT.

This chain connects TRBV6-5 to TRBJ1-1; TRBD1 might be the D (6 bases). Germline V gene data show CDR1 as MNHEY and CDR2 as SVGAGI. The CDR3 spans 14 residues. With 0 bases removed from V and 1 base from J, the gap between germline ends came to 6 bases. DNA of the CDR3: TGTGCCAGCAGTTACTCACAGGGGAACACTGAAGCTTTCTTT. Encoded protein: CASSYSQGNTEAFF.

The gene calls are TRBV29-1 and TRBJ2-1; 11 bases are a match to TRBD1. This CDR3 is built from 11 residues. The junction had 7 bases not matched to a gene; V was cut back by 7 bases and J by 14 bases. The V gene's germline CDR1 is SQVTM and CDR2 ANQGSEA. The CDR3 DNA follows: TGCAGCGCAGGACAGGGGGCCCCGAAGTTCTTC. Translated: CSAGQGAPKFF.

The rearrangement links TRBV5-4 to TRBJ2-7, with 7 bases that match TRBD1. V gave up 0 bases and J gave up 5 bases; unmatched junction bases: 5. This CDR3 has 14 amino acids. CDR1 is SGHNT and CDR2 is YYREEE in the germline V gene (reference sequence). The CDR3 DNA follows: TGTGCCAGCAGCTTGGGACAGGGAATGGACGAGCAGTACTTC. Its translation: CASSLGQGMDEQYF. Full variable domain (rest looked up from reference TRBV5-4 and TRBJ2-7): ETGVTQSPTHLIKTRGQQVTLRCSSQSGHNTVSWYQQALGQGPQFIFQYYREEENGRGNFPPRFSGLQFPNYSSELNVNALELDDSALYLCASSLGQGMDEQYFGPGTRLTVT.

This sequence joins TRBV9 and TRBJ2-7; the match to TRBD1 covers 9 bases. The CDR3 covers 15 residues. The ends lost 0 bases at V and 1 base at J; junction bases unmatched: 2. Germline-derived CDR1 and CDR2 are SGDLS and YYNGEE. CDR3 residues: CASSVDRGLSYEQYF. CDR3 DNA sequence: TGTGCCAGCAGCGTAGACAGGGGGCTGTCCTACGAGCAGTACTTC.

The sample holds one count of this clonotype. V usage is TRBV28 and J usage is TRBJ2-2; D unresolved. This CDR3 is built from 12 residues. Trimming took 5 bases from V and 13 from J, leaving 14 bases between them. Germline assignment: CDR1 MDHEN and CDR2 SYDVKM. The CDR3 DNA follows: TGTGCCAGCAGTCTCGACAACCACGGGCTGTTTTTT. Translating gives CASSLDNHGLFF.

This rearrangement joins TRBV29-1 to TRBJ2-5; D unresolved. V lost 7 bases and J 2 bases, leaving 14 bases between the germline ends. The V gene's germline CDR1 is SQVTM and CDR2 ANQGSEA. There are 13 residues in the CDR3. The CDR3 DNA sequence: TGCAGCGATAAATCGGGCCAGCAAGAGACCCAGTACTTC. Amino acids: CSDKSGQQETQYF.

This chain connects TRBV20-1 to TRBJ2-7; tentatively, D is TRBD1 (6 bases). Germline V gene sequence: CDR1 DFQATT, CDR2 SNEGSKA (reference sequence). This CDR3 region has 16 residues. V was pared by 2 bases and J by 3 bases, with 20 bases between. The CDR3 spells CSARPPQGSGNYEQYF. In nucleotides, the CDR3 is TGCAGTGCTAGACCTCCTCAGGGGAGCGGCAACTACGAGCAGTACTTC.

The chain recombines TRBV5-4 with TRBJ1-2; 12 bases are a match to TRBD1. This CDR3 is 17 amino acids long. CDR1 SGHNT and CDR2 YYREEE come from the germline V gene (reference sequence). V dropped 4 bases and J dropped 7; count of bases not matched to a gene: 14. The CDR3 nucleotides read TGTGCCAGCAGCGTATTAGGGACAGGGGGCGCAAGGTCTGGCTACACCTTC. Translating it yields CASSVLGTGGARSGYTF.

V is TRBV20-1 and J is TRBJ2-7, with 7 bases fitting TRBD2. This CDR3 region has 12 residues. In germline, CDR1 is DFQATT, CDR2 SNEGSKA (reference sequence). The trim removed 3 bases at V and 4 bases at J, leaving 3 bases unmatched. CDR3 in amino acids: CSASMGGYEQYF. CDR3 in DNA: TGCAGTGCTAGCATGGGGGGGTACGAGCAGTACTTC.

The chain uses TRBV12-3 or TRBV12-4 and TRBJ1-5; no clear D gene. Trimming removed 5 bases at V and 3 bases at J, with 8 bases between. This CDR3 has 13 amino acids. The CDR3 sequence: CASSPDINQPQHF. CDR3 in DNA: TGTGCCAGCAGTCCCGACATCAATCAGCCCCAGCATTTT.

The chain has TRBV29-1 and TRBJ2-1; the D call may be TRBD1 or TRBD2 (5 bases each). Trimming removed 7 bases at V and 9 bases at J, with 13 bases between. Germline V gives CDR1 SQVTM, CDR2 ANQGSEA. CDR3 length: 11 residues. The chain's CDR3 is CSAGPGGEQFF. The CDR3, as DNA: TGCAGCGCGGGACCTGGGGGTGAGCAGTTCTTC.

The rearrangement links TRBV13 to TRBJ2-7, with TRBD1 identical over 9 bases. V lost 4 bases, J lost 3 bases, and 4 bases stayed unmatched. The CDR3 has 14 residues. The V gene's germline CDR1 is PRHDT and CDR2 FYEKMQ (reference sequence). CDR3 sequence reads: CASSSWDRDYEQYF. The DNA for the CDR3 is TGTGCCAGCAGCTCGTGGGACAGGGACTACGAGCAGTACTTC.

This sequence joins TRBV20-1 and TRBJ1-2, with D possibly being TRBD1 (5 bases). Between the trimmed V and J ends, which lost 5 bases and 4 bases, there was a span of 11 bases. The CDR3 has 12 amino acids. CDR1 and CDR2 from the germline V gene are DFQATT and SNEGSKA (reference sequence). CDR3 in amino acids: CSAWGIVYGYTF. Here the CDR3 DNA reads TGCAGTGCTTGGGGGATTGTCTATGGCTACACCTTC.

CDR3 sequence reads: CASVRVEGNQPQHF. The CDR3 DNA is TGTGCCAGTGTGAGGGTCGAGGGCAATCAGCCCCAGCATTTT. This chain connects TRBV28 to TRBJ1-5; D is uncertain. Per the germline V gene, CDR1 is MDHEN and CDR2 is SYDVKM. Trimming shortened V by 9 bases and J by 2 bases, and 14 bases separated the two germline ends. The CDR3 has 14 residues.

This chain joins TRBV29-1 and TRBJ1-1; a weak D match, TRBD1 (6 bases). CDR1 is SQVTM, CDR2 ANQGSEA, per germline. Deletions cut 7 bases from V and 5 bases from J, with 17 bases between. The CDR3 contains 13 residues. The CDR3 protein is CSGKLQGETEAFF. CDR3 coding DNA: TGCAGCGGGAAGTTACAGGGCGAGACTGAAGCTTTCTTT.

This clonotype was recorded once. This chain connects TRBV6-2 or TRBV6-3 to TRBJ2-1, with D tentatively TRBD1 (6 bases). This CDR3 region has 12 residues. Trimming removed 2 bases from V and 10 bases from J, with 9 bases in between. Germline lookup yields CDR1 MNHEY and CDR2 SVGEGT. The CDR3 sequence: CASSYAQGEQFF. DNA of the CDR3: TGTGCCAGCAGTTACGCCCAGGGGGAGCAGTTCTTC.

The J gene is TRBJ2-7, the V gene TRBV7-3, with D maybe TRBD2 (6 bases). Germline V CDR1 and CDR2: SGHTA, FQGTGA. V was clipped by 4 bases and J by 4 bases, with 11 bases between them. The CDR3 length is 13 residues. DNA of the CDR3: TGTGCCAGCAGCTCAGGCGGGGAATACGAGCAGTACTTC. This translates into CASSSGGEYEQYF.

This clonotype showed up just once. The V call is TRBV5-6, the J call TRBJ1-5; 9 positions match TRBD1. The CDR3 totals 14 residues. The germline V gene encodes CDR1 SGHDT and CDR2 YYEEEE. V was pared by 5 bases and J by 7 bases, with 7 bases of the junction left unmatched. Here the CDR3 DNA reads TGTGCCAGCAGTGTCACAGGGGGCGGGCAGCCCCAGCATTTT. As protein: CASSVTGGGQPQHF. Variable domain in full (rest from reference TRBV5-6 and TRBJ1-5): DAGVTQSPTHLIKTRGQQVTLRCSPKSGHDTVSWYQQALGQGPQFIFQYYEEEERQRGNFPDRFSGHQFPNYSSELNVNALLLGDSALYLCASSVTGGGQPQHFGDGTRLSIL.

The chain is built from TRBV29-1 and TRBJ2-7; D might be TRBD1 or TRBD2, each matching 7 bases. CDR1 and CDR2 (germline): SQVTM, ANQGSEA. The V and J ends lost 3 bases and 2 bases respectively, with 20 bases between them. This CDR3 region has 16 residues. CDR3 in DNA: TGCAGCGTTGAGCGGGGGCATACAGGGGAAACCTACGAGCAGTACTTC. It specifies CSVERGHTGETYEQYF.